Listed below are T cell receptor beta chains from one sample, sequenced in a study of technical replicates of blood from several donors. The method was immunoSEQ multiplex PCR; TCRdb's version includes in-frame clones alone and lacks a portion of them. The data contain approximately 76,000 clones, 70% to 90% of them singletons. The sample was PBMCs. The receptors were gathered from a human donor in good health. Some clones in this sample may be carry-over from other donors' samples. Both conserved end residues are part of each CDR3. The D gene is left open where the match is weak. The size of a clone is reported for some rows only, either as once, few or many, or as a class for expanded clones.

TRBD2 | . | TRBJ2-1 | 15 | TRBV6-6 | TGTGCCAGCACCGGGGGTACTAGCGGGACTAATGAGCAGTTCTTC | CASTGGTSGTNEQFF
TRBD2 | . | TRBJ2-7 | 15 | TRBV6-5 | TGTGCCAGCAGTAAGCGACTAGCGGGGTTGTACGAGCAGTACTTC | CASSKRLAGLYEQYF
TRBD2 | . | TRBJ2-3 | 15 | TRBV7-9 | TGTGCCAGCAGCTTGCTAGCGGGAGGAGGAGATACGCAGTATTTT | CASSLLAGGGDTQYF
. | . | TRBJ2-2 | 13 | TRBV5-6 | TGTGCCAGCTCTGACAGACCCACCGGGGAGCTGTTTTTT | CASSDRPTGELFF
. | . | TRBJ2-5 | 16 | TRBV9 | TGTGCCAGCAGCACACCGGTGAGCGGAGAGCAAGAGACCCAGTACTTC | CASSTPVSGEQETQYF
TRBD2 | . | TRBJ2-1 | 16 | TRBV4-1 | TGCGCCAGCAGCCAAGCCGGGACTAGCGTTTACAATGAGCAGTTCTTC | CASSQAGTSVYNEQFF
. | few | TRBJ1-5 | 12 | TRBV6-6 | TGTGCCAGCAGTGACAGGAATCAGCCCCAGCATTTT | CASSDRNQPQHF
. | many | TRBJ1-1 | 16 | TRBV13 | TGTGCCAGCAGCCAAGAAGGTTCTATCGAGGGCACTGAAGCTTTCTTT | CASSQEGSIEGTEAFF
TRBD1 | . | TRBJ1-5 | 15 | TRBV19 | TGTGCCAGTAGTAGGACAGGAGATAGCAATCAGCCCCAGCATTTT | CASSRTGDSNQPQHF
TRBD2 | . | TRBJ2-1 | 14 | TRBV10-3 | TGTGCCACGGCGGCGGGGGGCTCCTACAATGAGCAGTTCTTC | CATAAGGSYNEQFF
. | . | TRBJ1-1 | 16 | TRBV7-8 | TGTGCCAGCAGTCCAGCGAGGGTTTCGGGAAACACTGAAGCTTTCTTT | CASSPARVSGNTEAFF
. | . | TRBJ1-2 | 15 | TRBV7-9 | TGTGCCAGCAGCCCCGGGGTCCTTACTAACTATGGCTACACCTTC | CASSPGVLTNYGYTF
TRBD1 | . | TRBJ1-5 | 14 | TRBV5-1 | TGCGCCAGCAGCCTAGGGACAGGGGACCAGCCCCAGCATTTT | CASSLGTGDQPQHF
. | once | TRBJ2-5 | 13 | TRBV18 | TGTGCCAGCTCACCTAGTAGTCAAGAGACCCAGTACTTC | CASSPSSQETQYF
. | . | TRBJ1-1 | 17 | TRBV9 | TGTGCCAGCAGCGCCCCGACAGGTAGTTTCATGAACACTGAAGCTTTCTTT | CASSAPTGSFMNTEAFF
TRBD1 | . | TRBJ1-2 | 13 | TRBV7-2 | TGTGCCAGCAGCGTCGGACAGGGGTATGGCTACACCTTC | CASSVGQGYGYTF
TRBD2 | . | TRBJ2-7 | 15 | TRBV19 | TGTGCCAGTAGTAGTTCCGCTAGCGGGAGAGCCCGGGAGTACTTC | CASSSSASGRAREYF
. | once | TRBJ2-6 | 16 | TRBV19 | TGTGCCAGTAGTACCCAGAATCTCGGGGGGGCCAACGTCCTGACTTTC | CASSTQNLGGANVLTF
. | . | TRBJ1-6 | 14 | TRBV5-5 | TGTGCCAGCAGCTTCGGTCTCGATAATTCACCCCTCCACTTT | CASSFGLDNSPLHF
TRBD2 | . | TRBJ2-3 | 17 | TRBV11-2 | TGTGCCAGCAGCTTAGATGGGCTAGCGGCAAACACAGATACGCAGTATTTT | CASSLDGLAANTDTQYF
. | . | TRBJ2-1 | 9 | TRBV7-2 | TGTGCCACCAACAATGAGCAGTTCTTC | CATNNEQFF
TRBD1 | . | TRBJ2-1 | 15 | TRBV4-2 | TGTGCCAGCAGCCCCCGGACAGGGAGTACGAATGAGCAGTTCTTC | CASSPRTGSTNEQFF
. | . | TRBJ1-4 | 16 | TRBV6-5 | TGTGCCAGCAGTTACTCCACACTAGCAACTAATGAAAAACTGTTTTTT | CASSYSTLATNEKLFF
. | once | TRBJ2-3 | 13 | TRBV7-3 | TGTGCCAGCGCGGAGGGTTTGGGGGATACGCAGTATTTT | CASAEGLGDTQYF